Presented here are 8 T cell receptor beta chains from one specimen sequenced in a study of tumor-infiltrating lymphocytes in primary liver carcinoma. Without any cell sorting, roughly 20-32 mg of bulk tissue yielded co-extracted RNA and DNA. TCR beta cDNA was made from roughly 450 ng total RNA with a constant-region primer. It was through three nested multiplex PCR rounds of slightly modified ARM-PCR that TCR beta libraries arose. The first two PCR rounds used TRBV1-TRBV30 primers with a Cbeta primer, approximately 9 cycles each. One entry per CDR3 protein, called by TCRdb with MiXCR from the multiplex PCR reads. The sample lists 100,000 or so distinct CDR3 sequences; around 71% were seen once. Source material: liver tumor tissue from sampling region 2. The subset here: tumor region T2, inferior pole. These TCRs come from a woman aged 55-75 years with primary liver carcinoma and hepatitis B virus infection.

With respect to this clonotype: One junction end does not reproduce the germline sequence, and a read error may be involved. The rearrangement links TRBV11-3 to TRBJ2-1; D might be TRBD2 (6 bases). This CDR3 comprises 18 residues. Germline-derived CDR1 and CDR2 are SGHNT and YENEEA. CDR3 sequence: CDSSLGRGGKAGYNEQFF. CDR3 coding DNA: TGTGACAGCAGCTTAGGTCGAGGCGGGAAGGCCGGCTACAATGAGCAGTTCTTC.

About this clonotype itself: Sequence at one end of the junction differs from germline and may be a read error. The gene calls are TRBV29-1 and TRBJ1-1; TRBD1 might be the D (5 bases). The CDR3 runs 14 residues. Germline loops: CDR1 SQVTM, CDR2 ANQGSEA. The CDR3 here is CSVGWGPRNTEVFF. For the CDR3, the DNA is TGCAGCGTTGGGTGGGGCCCTCGGAACACTGAAGTTTTCTTT.

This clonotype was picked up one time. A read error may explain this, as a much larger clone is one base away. The CDR3 is CATKLGGEPFF. The CDR3 bases are TGCGCCACCAAACTGGGGGGGGAGCCGTTTTTT. The chain uses TRBV10-2 and TRBJ2-2; TRBD2 aligns across 7 bases. Germline CDR1 WSHSY, CDR2 SAAADI. CDR3 length equals 11 residues.

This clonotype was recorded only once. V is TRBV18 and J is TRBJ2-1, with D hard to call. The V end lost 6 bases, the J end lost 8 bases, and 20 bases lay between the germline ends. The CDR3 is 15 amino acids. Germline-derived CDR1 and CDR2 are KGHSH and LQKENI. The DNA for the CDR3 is TGTGCCAGCTCTAAGACGGGTAGCATTTTCTATGAGCAGTTCTTC. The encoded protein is CASSKTGSIFYEQFF.

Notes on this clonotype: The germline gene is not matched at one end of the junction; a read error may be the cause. The CDR3 protein is CASSFRTGTYNERFF. The CDR3 nucleotides are TGTGCTAGCAGCTTCCGGACGGGGACCTATAATGAGCGGTTCTTC. This chain connects TRBV11-2 to TRBJ2-1; D is perhaps TRBD1 or TRBD2 (5 bases each). The CDR3 covers 15 residues. Germline assignment: CDR1 SGHAT and CDR2 FQNNGV.

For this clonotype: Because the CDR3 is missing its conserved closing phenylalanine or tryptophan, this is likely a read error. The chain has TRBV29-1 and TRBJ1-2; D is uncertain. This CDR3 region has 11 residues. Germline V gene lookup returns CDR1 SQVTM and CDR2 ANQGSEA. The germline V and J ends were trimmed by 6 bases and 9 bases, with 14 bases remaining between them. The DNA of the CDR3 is TGCAGCGTCCCAGTTCAAGATAGCTACACCTCC. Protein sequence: CSVPVQDSYTS.

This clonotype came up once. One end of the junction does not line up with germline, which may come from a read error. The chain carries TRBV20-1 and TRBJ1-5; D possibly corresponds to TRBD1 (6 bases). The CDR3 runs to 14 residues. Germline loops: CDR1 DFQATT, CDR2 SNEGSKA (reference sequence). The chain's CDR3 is CGALRDTSNQPQHF. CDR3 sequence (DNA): TGCGGTGCTCTCCGGGACACTAGCAATCAGCCCCAGCATTTT.

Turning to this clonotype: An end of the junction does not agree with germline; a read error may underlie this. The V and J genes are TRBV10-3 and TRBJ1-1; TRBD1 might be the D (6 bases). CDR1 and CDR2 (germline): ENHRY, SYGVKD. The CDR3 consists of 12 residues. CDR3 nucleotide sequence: TGTGCAATCAGTGAGCCAGGGGATGAAGCTTTCTTT. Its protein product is CAISEPGDEAFF.